This T cell receptor (beta chain) was sequenced during a study of technical replicates of blood from a few donors. The CDR3 has 14 amino acids. Germline V CDR1 and CDR2: MGHRA, YSYEKL. The germline V and J ends were trimmed by 0 bases and 2 bases, with 7 bases remaining between them. Assay used: immunoSEQ multiplex PCR; TCRdb lists only in-frame clones, some missing. Found here are roughly 87,000 clones, 85% to 95% of them singletons; the top ten hold about 0.25%. The rearrangement links TRBV4-1 to TRBJ2-5, with a possible D match to TRBD1 (6 bases). This clonotype originated in a human donor in good health. The sequencing sample was made of T cells isolated from PBMCs. The CDR3 reads CASSQERGQETQYF. The CDR3 bases are TGCGCCAGCAGCCAAGAAAGGGGGCAAGAGACCCAGTACTTC.